This section outlines one T cell receptor beta chain sequence together with its context. Germline-derived CDR1 and CDR2 are ENHRY and SYGVKD. V lost 5 bases and J lost 4, with 32 bases in between. This CDR3 spans 20 amino acids. The data belong to a study of cytomegalovirus exposure and HLA in healthy donors. Study-level background: The early release's HLA-typed donors yielded roughly 85 million unique TCRs.

The PCR ran on 60 Vbeta and 13 Jbeta primers. The repertoire was sequenced with immunoSEQ multiplex PCR; TCRdb's copy has only in-frame clones and lacks some. The table lists 150,000 to 170,000 clones, about 70% of them singletons. Sequencing used PBMCs. The chain is built from TRBV10-3 and TRBJ1-2; the D gene is possibly TRBD1 (5 bases). The receptor's source is a man aged 18 to 29 in good health and CMV-seronegative. CDR3 protein: CAISNTLPGSPTTGSYGYTF. CDR3 DNA sequence: TGTGCCATCAGTAACACGTTACCAGGGTCCCCAACAACTGGAAGCTATGGCTACACCTTC.